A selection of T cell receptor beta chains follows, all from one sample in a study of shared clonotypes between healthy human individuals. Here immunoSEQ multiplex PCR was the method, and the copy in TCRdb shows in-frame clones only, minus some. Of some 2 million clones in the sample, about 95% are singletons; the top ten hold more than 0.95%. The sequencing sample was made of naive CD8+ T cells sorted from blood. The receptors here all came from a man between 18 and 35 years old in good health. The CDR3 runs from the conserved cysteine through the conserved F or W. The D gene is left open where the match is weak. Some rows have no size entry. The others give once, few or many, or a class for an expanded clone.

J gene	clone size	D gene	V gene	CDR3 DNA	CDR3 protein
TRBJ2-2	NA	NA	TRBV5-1	TGCGCCAGCGCCGTGGGCGGCGGGGAGCTGTTTTTT	CASAVGGGELFF
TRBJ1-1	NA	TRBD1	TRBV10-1	TGCGCCAGCAGTGAGTCGTGGCAGGGGGCCTCTGAAGCTTTCTTT	CASSESWQGASEAFF
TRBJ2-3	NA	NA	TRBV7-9	TGTGCCAGCAGCCCACGCGGAGTCACAGATACGCAGTATTTT	CASSPRGVTDTQYF
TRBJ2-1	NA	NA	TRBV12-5	TGTGCTAGTGGTTTGGTACCGGGCAATGAGCAGTTCTTC	CASGLVPGNEQFF
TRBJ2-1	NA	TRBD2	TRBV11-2	TGTGCCAGCAGCTCCCGGACTAGCGGGAGTAACAATGAGCAGTTCTTC	CASSSRTSGSNNEQFF
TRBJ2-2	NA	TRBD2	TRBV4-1	TGCGCCAGCAGCTTTCGACTAGCGGGAGAGAACACCGGGGAGCTGTTTTTT	CASSFRLAGENTGELFF
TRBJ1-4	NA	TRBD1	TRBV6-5	TGTGCCAGCAGCCCGACAGGGGAGGGCGAAAAACTGTTTTTT	CASSPTGEGEKLFF
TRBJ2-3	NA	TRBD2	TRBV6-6	TGTGCCAGCAGTTCCGGGGAAAGCGGGGCAGATACGCAGTATTTT	CASSSGESGADTQYF
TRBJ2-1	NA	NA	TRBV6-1	TGTGCCAGCACCCCGGGACGGCGACATTACAATGAGCAGTTCTTC	CASTPGRRHYNEQFF
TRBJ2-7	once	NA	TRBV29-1	TGCAGCGTTAGTGGGCGCACAGGTTCTGATCCGCTCTACGAGCAGTACTTC	CSVSGRTGSDPLYEQYF
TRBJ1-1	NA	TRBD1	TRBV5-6	TGTGCCAGCAGCCGACAGGGCCTTGAAGCTTTCTTT	CASSRQGLEAFF
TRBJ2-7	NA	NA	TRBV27	TGTGCCAGCAGTTTATCGTGGGACTCATACTCCTACGAGCAGTACTTC	CASSLSWDSYSYEQYF
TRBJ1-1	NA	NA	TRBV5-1	TGCGCCAGCAGCGAAGGGAGGATCACTGAAGCTTTCTTT	CASSEGRITEAFF
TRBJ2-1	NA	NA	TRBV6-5	TGTGCCAGCAGTTACCCTCGGGGCCCCTACAATGAGCAGTTCTTC	CASSYPRGPYNEQFF
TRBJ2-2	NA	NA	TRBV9	TGTGCCAGCAGCGTACACCCCACCACCGGGGAGCTGTTTTTT	CASSVHPTTGELFF
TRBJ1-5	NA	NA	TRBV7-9	TGTGCCAGCAGCTTAGGGGATCCTGATCAGCCCCAGCATTTT	CASSLGDPDQPQHF
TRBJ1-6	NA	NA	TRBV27	TGTGCCAGCAGTTTTTCGGCAGGCTCAGGTTCACCCCTCCACTTT	CASSFSAGSGSPLHF
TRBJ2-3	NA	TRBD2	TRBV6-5	TGTGCCAGCAGTTGGGGAGGGAGCACAGATACGCAGTATTTT	CASSWGGSTDTQYF
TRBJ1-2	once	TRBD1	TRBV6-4	TGTGCCAGCAGTGACTGGTGGGGGACAGGGGGACTTTCGAACTATGGCTACACCTTC	CASSDWWGTGGLSNYGYTF
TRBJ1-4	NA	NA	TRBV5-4	TGTGCCAGCAGCTTAGACCCTGAGGAAAAACTGTTTTTT	CASSLDPEEKLFF
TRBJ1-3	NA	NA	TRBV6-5	TGTGCCAGCAGTTACGGGCAGGGTGCTGGAAACACCATATATTTT	CASSYGQGAGNTIYF
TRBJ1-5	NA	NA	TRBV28	TGTGCCAGCAGCGCTAGCAATCAGCCCCAGCATTTT	CASSASNQPQHF
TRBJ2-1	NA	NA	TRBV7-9	TGTGCCAGCAGCTTAGGCCAGGGACGGGCCAATGAGCAGTTCTTC	CASSLGQGRANEQFF
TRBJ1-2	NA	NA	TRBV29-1	TGCAGCGCCCCTGGGATCTACGGCTATGGCTACACCTTC	CSAPGIYGYGYTF
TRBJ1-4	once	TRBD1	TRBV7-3	TGTGCCAGCAGCTCTCGGGACAGGGGCACGTATGAAAAACTGTTTTTT	CASSSRDRGTYEKLFF
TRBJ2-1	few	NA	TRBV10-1	TGCGCCAGCAGCATTCCTAGCAACGACTCCTACAATGAGCAGTTCTTC	CASSIPSNDSYNEQFF
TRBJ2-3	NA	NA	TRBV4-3	TGCGCCAGCAGCCAGGAGCGGAGCGGCACAGATACGCAGTATTTT	CASSQERSGTDTQYF
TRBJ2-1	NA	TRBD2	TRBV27	TGTGCCAGCAGTCCTAGCGGGGGGGAATCCTACAATGAGCAGTTCTTC	CASSPSGGESYNEQFF
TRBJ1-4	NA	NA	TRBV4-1	TGCGCCAGCAGCGAAGGGTGGCAGATAAATGAAAAACTGTTTTTT	CASSEGWQINEKLFF
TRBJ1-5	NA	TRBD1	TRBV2	TGTGCCAGCAGTGGATCGGGGACAGGGGTTAATCAGCCCCAGCATTTT	CASSGSGTGVNQPQHF
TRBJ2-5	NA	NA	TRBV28	TGTGCCAGCAGTTTAACCCCGCAGGGGACCCAGTACTTC	CASSLTPQGTQYF
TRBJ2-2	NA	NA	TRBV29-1	TGCAGCGTTGTTGGGGGTACCGGGGAGCTGTTTTTT	CSVVGGTGELFF
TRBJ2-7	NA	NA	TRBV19	TGTGCCAGTAGTTCACCCTCGGGAACAGACTCCTACGAGCAGTACTTC	CASSSPSGTDSYEQYF
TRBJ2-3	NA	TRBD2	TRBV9	TGTGCCAGCAGCCCCGGGACTAGCGGGAACTCAGATACGCAGTATTTT	CASSPGTSGNSDTQYF
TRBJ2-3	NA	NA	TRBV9	TGTGCCAGCAGCGTAGCCGGAGGTTATACGCAGTATTTT	CASSVAGGYTQYF
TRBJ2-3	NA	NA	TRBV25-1	TGTGCCAGTTCCCGTGAGGATACGCAGTATTTT	CASSREDTQYF
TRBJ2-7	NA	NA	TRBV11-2	TGTGCCAGCAGCTGGGTTACAAGTGGCTACGAGCAGTACTTC	CASSWVTSGYEQYF
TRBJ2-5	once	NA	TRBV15	TGTGCCACCAGCGCCCGGGGTGGGGGAGAGACCCAGTACTTC	CATSARGGGETQYF